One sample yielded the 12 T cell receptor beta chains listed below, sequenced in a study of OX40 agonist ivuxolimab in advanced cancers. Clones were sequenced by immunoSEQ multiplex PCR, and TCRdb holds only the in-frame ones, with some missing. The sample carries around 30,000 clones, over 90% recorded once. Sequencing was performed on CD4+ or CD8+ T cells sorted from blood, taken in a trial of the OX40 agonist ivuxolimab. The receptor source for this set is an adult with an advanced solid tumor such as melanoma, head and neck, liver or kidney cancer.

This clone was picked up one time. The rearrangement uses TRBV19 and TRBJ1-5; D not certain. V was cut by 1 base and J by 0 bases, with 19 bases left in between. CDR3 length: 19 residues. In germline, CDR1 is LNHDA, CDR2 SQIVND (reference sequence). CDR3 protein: CASSIGWQNLEYSNQPQHF. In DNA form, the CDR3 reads TGTGCCAGTAGTATAGGGTGGCAGAACCTTGAATATAGCAATCAGCCCCAGCATTTT.

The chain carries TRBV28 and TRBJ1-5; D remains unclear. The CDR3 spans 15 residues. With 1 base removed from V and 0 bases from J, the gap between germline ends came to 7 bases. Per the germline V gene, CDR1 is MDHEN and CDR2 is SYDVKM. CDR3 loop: CASSLSRVSNQPQHF. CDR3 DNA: TGTGCCAGCAGTTTATCGAGGGTTAGCAATCAGCCCCAGCATTTT.

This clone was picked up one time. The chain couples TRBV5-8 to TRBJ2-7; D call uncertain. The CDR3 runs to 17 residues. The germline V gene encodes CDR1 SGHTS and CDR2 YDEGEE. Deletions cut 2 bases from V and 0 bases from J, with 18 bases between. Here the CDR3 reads CASSFPTQSLVSYEQYF. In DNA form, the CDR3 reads TGTGCCAGCAGCTTCCCCACACAGTCCCTCGTCTCCTACGAGCAGTACTTC.

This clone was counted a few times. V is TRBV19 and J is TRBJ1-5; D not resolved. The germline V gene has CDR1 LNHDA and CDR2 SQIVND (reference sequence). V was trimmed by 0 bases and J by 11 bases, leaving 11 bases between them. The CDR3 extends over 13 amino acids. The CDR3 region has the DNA TGTGCCAGTAGTATAGAACAGTCCCAGACCCAGCATTTT. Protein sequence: CASSIEQSQTQHF.

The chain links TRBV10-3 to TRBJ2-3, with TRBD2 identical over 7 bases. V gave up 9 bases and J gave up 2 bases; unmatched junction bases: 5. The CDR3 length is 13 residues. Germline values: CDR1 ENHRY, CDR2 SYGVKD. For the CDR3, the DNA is TGTGCCATGGCTAGCGGAACCACAGATACGCAGTATTTT. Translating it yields CAMASGTTDTQYF.

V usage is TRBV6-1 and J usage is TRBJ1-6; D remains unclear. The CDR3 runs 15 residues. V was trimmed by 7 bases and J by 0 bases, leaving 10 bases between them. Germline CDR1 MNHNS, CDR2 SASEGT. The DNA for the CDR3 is TGTGCCAGCACTCTCGCCAGCTCCTATAATTCACCCCTCCACTTT. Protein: CASTLASSYNSPLHF.

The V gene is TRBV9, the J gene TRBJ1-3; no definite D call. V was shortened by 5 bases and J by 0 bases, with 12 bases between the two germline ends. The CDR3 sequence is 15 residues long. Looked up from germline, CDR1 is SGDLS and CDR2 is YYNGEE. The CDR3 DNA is TGTGCCAGCAGTGCCGGAGACAACTCTGGAAACACCATATATTTT. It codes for CASSAGDNSGNTIYF.

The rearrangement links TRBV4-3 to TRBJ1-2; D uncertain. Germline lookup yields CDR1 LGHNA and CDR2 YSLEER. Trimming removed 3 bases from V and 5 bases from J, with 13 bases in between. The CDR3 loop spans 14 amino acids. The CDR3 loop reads CASSHDPGDYGYTF. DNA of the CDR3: TGCGCCAGCAGCCACGACCCAGGTGATTATGGCTACACCTTC.

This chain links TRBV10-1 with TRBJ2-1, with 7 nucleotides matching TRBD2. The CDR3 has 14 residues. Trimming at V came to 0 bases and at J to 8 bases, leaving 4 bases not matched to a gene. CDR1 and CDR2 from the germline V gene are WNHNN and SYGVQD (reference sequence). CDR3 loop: CASSESGGVHEQFF. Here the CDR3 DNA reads TGCGCCAGCAGTGAGTCTGGGGGGGTACATGAGCAGTTCTTC.

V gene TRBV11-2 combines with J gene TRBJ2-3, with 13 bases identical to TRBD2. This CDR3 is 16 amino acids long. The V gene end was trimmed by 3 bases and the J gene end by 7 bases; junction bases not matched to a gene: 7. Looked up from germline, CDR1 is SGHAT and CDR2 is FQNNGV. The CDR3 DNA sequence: TGTGCCAGCAGCTTCCGACTAGCGGGGGGCCCAAATACGCAGTATTTT. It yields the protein CASSFRLAGGPNTQYF.

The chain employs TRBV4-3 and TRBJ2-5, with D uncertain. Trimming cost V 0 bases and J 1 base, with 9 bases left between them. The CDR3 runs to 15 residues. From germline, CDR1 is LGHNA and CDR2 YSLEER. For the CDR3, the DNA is TGCGCCAGCAGCCAAGATTACGGCTTCCAAGAGACCCAGTACTTC. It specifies CASSQDYGFQETQYF.

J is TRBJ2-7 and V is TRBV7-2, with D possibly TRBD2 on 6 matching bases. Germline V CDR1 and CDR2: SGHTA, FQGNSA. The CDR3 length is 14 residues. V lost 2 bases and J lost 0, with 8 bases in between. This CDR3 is CASSLRRDSYEQYF. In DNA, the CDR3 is TGTGCCAGCAGCTTACGGAGGGACTCCTACGAGCAGTACTTC.